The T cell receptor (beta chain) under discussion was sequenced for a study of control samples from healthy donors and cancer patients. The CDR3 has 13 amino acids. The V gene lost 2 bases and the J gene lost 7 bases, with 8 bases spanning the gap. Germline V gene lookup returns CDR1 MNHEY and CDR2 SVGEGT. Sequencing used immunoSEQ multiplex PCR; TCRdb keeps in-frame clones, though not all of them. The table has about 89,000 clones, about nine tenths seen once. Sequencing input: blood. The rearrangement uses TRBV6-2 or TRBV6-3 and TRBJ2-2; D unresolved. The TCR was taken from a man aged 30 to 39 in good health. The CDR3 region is CASSYPGVGELFF. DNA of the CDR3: TGTGCCAGCAGTTACCCAGGCGTCGGGGAGCTGTTTTTT.